This TCR beta chain comes out of a study of blood T cell repertoires in COVID-19. Only in-frame clones appear in the TCRdb table, and some are missing; sequencing was by immunoSEQ multiplex PCR. The table records 130,000 to 150,000 clones, roughly four fifths of them present only once. This clone appeared a single time. The sequence was obtained from a human donor with acute or convalescent COVID-19. The donor label of this sample is uncertain. What was sequenced was peripheral blood.

CDR3 amino acids: CSAQQGFHTEAFF. The CDR3 bases are TGCAGCGCCCAACAGGGGTTCCACACTGAAGCTTTCTTT. The chain uses TRBV29-1 and TRBJ1-1; TRBD1 matches 7 bases. J gave up 3 bases and V 7 bases, and 8 bases lay outside the gene matches. The CDR3 contains 13 residues. Per germline, CDR1 SQVTM and CDR2 ANQGSEA.